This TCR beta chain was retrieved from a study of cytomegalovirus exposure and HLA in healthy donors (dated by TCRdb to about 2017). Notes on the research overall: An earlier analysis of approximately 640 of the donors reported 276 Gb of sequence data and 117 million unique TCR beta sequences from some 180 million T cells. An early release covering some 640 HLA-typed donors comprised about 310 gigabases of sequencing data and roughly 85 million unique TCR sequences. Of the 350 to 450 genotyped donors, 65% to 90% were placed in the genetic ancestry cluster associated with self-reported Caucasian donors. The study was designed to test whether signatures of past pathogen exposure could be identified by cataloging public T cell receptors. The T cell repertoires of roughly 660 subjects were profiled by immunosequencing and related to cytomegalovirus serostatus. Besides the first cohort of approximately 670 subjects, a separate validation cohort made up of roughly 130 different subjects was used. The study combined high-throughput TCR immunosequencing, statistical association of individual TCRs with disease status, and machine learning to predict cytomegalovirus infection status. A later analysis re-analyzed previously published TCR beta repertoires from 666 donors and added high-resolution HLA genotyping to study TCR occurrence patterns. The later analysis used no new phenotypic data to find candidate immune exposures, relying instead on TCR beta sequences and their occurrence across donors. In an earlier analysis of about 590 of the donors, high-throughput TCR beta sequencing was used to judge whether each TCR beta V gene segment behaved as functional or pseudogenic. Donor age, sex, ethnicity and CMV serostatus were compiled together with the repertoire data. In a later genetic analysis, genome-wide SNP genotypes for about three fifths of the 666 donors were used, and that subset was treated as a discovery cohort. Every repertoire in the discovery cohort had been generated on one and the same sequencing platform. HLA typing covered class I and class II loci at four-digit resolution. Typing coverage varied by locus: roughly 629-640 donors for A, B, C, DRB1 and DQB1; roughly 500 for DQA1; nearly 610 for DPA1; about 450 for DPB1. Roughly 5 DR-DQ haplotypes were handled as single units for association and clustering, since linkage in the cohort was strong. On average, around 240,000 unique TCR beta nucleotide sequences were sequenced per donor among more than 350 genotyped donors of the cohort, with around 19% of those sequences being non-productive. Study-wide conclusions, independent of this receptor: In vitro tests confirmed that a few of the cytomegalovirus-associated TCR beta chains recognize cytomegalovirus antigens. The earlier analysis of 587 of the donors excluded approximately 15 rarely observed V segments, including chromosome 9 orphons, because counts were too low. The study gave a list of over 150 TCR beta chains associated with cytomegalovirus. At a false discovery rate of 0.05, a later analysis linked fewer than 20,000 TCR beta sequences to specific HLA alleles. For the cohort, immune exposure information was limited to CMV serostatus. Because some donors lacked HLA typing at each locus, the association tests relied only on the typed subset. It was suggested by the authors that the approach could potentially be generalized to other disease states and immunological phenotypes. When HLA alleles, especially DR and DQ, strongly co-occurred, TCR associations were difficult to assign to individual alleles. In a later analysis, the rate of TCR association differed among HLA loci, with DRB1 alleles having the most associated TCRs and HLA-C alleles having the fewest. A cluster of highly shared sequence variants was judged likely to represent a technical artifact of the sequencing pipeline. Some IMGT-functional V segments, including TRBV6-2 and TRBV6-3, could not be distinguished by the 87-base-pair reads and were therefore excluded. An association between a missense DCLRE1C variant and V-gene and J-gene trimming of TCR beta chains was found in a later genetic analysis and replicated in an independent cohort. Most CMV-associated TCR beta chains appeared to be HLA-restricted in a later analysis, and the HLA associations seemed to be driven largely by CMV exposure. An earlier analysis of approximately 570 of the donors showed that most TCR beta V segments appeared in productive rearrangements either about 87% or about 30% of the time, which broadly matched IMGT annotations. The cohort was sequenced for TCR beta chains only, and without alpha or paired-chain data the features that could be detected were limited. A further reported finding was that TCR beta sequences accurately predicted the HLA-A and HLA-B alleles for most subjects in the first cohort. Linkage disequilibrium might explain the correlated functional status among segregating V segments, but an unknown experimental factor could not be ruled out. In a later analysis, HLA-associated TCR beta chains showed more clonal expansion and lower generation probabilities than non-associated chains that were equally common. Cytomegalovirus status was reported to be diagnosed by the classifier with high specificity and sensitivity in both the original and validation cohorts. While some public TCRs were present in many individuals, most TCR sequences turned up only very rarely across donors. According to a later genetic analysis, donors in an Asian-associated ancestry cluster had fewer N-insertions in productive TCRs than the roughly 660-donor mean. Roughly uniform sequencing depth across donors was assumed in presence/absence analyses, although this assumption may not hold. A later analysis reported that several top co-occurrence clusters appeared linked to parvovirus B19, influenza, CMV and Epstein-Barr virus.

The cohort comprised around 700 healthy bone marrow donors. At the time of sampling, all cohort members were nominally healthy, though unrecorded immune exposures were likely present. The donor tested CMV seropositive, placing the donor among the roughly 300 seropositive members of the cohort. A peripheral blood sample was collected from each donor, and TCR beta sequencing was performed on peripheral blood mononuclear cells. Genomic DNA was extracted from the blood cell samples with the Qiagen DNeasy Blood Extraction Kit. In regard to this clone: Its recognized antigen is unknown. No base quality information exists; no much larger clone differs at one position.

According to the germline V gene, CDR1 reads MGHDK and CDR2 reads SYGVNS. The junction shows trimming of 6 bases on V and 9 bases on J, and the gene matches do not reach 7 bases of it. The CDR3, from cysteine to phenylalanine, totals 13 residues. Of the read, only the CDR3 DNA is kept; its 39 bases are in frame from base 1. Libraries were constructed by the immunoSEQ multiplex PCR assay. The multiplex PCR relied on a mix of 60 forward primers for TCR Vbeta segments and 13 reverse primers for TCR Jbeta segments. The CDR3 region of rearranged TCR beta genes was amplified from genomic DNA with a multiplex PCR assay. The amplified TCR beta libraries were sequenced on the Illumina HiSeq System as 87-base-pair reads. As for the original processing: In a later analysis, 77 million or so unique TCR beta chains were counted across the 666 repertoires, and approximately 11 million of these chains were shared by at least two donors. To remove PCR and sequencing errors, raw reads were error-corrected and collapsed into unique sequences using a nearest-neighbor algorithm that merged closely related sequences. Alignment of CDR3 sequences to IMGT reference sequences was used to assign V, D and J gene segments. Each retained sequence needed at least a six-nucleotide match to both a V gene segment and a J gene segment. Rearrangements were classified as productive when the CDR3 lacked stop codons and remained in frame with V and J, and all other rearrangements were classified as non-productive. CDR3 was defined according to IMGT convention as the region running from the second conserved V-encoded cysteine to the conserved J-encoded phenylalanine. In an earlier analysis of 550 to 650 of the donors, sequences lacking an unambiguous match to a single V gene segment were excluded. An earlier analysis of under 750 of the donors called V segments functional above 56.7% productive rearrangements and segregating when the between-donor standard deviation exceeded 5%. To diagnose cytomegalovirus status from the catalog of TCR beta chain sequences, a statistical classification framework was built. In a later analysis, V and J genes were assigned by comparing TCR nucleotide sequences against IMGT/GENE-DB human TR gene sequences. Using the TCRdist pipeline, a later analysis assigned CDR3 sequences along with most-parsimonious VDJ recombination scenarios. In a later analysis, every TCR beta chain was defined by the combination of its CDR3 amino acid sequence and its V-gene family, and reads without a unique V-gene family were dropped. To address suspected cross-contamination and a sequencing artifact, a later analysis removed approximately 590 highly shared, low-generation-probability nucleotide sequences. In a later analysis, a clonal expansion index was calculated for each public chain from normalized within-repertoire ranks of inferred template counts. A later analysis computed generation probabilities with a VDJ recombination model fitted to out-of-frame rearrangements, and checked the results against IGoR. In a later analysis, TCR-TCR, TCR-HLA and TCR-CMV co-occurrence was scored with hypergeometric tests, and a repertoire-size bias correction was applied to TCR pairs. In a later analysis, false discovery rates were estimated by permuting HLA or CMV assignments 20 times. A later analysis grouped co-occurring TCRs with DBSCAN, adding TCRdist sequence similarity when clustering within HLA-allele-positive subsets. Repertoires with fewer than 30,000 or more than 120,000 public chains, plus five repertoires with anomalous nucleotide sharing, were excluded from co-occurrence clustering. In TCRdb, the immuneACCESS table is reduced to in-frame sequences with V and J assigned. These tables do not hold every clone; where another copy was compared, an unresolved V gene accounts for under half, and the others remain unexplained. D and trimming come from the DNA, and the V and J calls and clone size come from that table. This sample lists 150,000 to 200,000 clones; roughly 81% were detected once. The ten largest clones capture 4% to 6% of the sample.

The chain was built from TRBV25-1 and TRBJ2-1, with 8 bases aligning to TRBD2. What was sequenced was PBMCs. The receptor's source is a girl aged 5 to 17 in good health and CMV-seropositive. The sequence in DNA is TGTGCCAGCAGCCACGGGGGGGCTGGTGAGCAGTTCTTC. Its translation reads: CASSHGGAGEQFF.